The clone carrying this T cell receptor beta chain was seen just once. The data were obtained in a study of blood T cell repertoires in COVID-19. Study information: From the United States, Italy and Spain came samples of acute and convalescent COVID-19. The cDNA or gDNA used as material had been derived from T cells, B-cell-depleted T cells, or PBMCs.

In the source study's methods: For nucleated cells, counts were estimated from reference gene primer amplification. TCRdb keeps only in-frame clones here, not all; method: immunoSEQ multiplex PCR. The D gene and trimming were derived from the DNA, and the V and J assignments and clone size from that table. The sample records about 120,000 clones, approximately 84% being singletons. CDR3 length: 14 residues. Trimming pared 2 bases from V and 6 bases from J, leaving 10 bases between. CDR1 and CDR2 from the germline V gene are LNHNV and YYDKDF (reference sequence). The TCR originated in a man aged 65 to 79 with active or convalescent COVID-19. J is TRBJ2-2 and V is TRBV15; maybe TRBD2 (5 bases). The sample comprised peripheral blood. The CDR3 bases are TGTGCCACCAGCAGATCCACTAGGGCCGGGGAGCTGTTTTTT. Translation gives CATSRSTRAGELFF.